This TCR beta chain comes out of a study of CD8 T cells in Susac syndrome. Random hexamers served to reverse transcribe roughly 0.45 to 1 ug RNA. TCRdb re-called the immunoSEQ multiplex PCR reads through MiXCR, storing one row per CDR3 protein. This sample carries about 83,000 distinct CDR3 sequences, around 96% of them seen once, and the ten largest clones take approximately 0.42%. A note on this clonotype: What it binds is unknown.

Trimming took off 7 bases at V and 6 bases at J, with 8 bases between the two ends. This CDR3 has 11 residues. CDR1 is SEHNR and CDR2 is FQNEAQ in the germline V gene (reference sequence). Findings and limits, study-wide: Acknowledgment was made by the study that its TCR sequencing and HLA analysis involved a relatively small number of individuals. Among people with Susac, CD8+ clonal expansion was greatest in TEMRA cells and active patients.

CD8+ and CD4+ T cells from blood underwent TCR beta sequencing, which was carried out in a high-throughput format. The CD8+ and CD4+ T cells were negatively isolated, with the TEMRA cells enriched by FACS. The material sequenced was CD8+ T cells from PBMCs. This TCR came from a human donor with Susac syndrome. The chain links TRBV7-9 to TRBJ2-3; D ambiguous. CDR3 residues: CASKALDTQYF. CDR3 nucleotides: TGTGCCAGCAAAGCGCTGGATACGCAGTATTTT.